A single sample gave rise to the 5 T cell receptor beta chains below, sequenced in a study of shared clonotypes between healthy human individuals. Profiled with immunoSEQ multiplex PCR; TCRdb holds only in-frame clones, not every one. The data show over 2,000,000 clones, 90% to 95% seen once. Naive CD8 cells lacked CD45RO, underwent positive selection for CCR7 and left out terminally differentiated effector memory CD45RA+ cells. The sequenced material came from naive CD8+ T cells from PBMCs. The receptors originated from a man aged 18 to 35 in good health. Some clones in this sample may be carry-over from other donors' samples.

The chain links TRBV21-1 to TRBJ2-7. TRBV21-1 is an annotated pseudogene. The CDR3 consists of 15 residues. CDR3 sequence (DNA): TGTGCCAGCAGCAAGGCCGCCGGAAGCTCCTACGAGCAGTACTTC. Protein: CASSKAAGSSYEQYF.

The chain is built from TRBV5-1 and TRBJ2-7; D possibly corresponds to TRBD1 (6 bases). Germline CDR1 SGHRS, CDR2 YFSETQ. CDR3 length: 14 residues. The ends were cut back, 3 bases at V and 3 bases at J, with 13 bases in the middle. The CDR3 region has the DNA TGCGCCAGCAGCTCCTTGGACAGTAACTACGAGCAGTACTTC. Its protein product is CASSSLDSNYEQYF.

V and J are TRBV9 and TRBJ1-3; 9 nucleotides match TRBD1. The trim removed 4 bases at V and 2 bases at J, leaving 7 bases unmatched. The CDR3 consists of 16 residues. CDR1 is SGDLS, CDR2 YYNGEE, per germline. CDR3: CASSHDRGETGNTIYF. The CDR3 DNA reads TGTGCCAGCAGCCACGACAGGGGGGAAACTGGAAACACCATATATTTT.

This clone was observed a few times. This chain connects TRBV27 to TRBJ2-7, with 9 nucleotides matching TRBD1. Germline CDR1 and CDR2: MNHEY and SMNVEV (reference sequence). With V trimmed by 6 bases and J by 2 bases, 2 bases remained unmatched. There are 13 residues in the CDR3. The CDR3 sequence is CASRGQGTYEQYF. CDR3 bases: TGTGCCAGCAGGGGACAGGGAACCTACGAGCAGTACTTC.

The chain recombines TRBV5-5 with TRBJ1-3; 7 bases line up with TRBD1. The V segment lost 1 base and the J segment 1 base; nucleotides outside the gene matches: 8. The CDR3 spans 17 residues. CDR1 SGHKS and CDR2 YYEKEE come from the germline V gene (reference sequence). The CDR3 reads CASSLHDRVPSGNTIYF. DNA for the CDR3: TGTGCCAGCAGCTTGCATGACAGGGTACCTTCTGGAAACACCATATATTTT.